The clone carrying this T cell receptor (beta chain) has ten or more counts. Antigen unknown. Individual cDNA molecules had unique molecular identifiers attached to them by the library. TCRdb re-derived calls from the RACE reads in MiXCR, one entry per CDR3 protein. Of 250,000 or so distinct CDR3 sequences listed, 7.7% are singletons. Time point given: pre-sensitization, week 0. Treatment reported: therapeutic diphenylcyclopropenone sensitization with weekly scalp DPC. The record originates from a study of human T cells and chemical hapten exposure. Study at large: The patch tests put 0.01% DPC on the skin of the upper back and were read 6 days later. Notes on the study in general: TCRs above 1 in 1000 frequency stayed constant with DPC sensitization. The study found expanded TCRs formed significantly more large CDR3 similarity clusters than controls.

This CDR3 has 13 amino acids. V shed 3 bases and J shed 0 bases, with 5 bases lying between them. The clonotype originates from a man between 18 and 29 years old with alopecia areata. Some clones in this sample may be carry-over from other donors' samples. This chain links TRBV12-3 or TRBV12-4 with TRBJ1-1; D unresolved. This material consisted of whole blood, taken in connection with sensitization to the hapten diphenylcyclopropenone (DPC). This CDR3 is CASSFAVNTEAFF. CDR3 coding DNA: TGTGCCAGCAGTTTCGCCGTGAACACTGAAGCTTTCTTT.